The sequence of this TCR beta chain was determined in a study of CD8+ T cells in alopecia areata. Treatment here: oral pan-JAK inhibitor, 5-10 mg twice daily. Investigators sorted PBMCs to obtain both CD4+ and CD8+ T cells. Study observations and caveats: Elevated clonality characterized lesional scalp relative to normal scalp, particularly in alopecia totalis/universalis. Persistence during tofacitinib was seen for many expanded lesional clones in scalp and blood. Uncertain still, given a single nonresponder, is whether baseline CD8+ expansion links to response.

Extraction of RNA preceded its reverse transcription into cDNA, which served as the sequencing template. The assay was immunoSEQ multiplex PCR, and TCRdb's table has in-frame clones only and misses some. The sample has around 200,000 clones, 64% seen once; the top ten hold around 4.2%. Remarks on this clone: No antigen is known for it.

The sequence derives from a human donor with alopecia areata. The specimen comprised CD4+ T cells sorted from blood, sampled at week 4, from a patient treated with tofacitinib.

The CDR3 sequence: CASSFWGSDTEAFF. The CDR3 nucleotides read TGTGCCAGCAGCTTTTGGGGGTCGGACACTGAAGCTTTCTTT. This chain joins TRBV7-2 and TRBJ1-1, with D possibly matching TRBD1 (5 bases). The CDR3 runs to 14 residues. V lost 3 bases and J lost 3, with 11 bases in between. From germline, CDR1 is SGHTA and CDR2 FQGNSA.